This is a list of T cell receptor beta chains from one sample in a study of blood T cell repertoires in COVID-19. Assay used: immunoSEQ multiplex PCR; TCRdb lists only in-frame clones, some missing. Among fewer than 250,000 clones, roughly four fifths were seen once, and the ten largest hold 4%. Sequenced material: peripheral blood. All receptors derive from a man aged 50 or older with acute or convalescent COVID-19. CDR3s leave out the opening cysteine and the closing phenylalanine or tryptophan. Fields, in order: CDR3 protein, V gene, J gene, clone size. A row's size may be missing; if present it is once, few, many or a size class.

CDR3 protein: ASSWGGRTSTDTQY
V gene: TRBV7-3
J gene: TRBJ2-3
clone size: -

CDR3 protein: ASSLTRGREQY
V gene: TRBV7-3
J gene: TRBJ2-7
clone size: -

CDR3 protein: ASSLDPSVRAQF
V gene: TRBV5-1
J gene: TRBJ2-1
clone size: -

CDR3 protein: ASSLDRLAAGANVLT
V gene: TRBV11-2
J gene: TRBJ2-6
clone size: -

CDR3 protein: ATQGQLGQPQH
V gene: TRBV6-5
J gene: TRBJ1-5
clone size: -

CDR3 protein: ASSFRGSGELF
V gene: TRBV27
J gene: TRBJ2-2
clone size: -

CDR3 protein: SVDEAGQPQH
V gene: TRBV29-1
J gene: TRBJ1-5
clone size: -

CDR3 protein: ASSDRLQGTEAF
V gene: TRBV19
J gene: TRBJ1-1
clone size: -

CDR3 protein: SVEEGTGSSYNEQF
V gene: TRBV29-1
J gene: TRBJ2-1
clone size: -

CDR3 protein: ASSPGTSGTYNEQF
V gene: TRBV18
J gene: TRBJ2-1
clone size: -

CDR3 protein: ASGGETQY
V gene: TRBV28
J gene: TRBJ2-5
clone size: -

CDR3 protein: ASSRGQGFETQY
V gene: TRBV19
J gene: TRBJ2-5
clone size: -

CDR3 protein: ASSLNGWASGVPSYNEQF
V gene: TRBV11-3
J gene: TRBJ2-1
clone size: -

CDR3 protein: ASSQDGLAGETQY
V gene: TRBV4-1
J gene: TRBJ2-5
clone size: -

CDR3 protein: SVAVGTGVNEQF
V gene: TRBV29-1
J gene: TRBJ2-1
clone size: once

CDR3 protein: ASSSGGNPSHTGELF
V gene: TRBV5-1
J gene: TRBJ2-2
clone size: -

CDR3 protein: ASRRWITGGYGYT
V gene: TRBV5-6
J gene: TRBJ1-2
clone size: -

CDR3 protein: ASSQVVAGGPVYEQY
V gene: TRBV3-1/TRBV3-2
J gene: TRBJ2-7
clone size: few

CDR3 protein: ATSAGMETQY
V gene: TRBV24-1
J gene: TRBJ2-5
clone size: -

CDR3 protein: ASTTTAPPAYYEQY
V gene: TRBV10-2
J gene: TRBJ2-7
clone size: -

CDR3 protein: ASSGYRGTGNTIY
V gene: TRBV2
J gene: TRBJ1-3
clone size: -

CDR3 protein: SVVGRGLSEQY
V gene: TRBV29-1
J gene: TRBJ2-7
clone size: once

CDR3 protein: ASSLSRGVGTEAF
V gene: TRBV7-3
J gene: TRBJ1-1
clone size: -

CDR3 protein: ASSLAGVQETQY
V gene: TRBV11-2
J gene: TRBJ2-5
clone size: -

CDR3 protein: ASSRLYRDYEQY
V gene: TRBV5-6
J gene: TRBJ2-7
clone size: -

CDR3 protein: ASSIGSFGQGAEGYT
V gene: TRBV13
J gene: TRBJ1-2
clone size: -

CDR3 protein: ASSLVVSPGGQPQH
V gene: TRBV7-2
J gene: TRBJ1-5
clone size: -

CDR3 protein: ASSPSAGNYGYT
V gene: TRBV4-1
J gene: TRBJ1-2
clone size: -

CDR3 protein: ASSQGSGLEIRSGNEQF
V gene: TRBV4-1
J gene: TRBJ2-1
clone size: -

CDR3 protein: ASSDPGQGIPSTEAF
V gene: TRBV9
J gene: TRBJ1-1
clone size: few

CDR3 protein: ASIETGISYNEQF
V gene: TRBV25-1
J gene: TRBJ2-1
clone size: -

CDR3 protein: ASSLGTGFVSPLH
V gene: TRBV5-8
J gene: TRBJ1-6
clone size: -

CDR3 protein: ATSMDRAQETQY
V gene: TRBV15
J gene: TRBJ2-5
clone size: -

CDR3 protein: ASRQTSGSTYEQY
V gene: TRBV7-6
J gene: TRBJ2-7
clone size: -

CDR3 protein: ASSPKGGGRSYEQY
V gene: TRBV5-4
J gene: TRBJ2-7
clone size: -

CDR3 protein: ASSELIARTGNTIY
V gene: TRBV2
J gene: TRBJ1-3
clone size: -

CDR3 protein: ASSVAGGSYNEQF
V gene: TRBV5-1
J gene: TRBJ2-1
clone size: -

CDR3 protein: ASMVPEIASPLH
V gene: TRBV28
J gene: TRBJ1-6
clone size: -

CDR3 protein: ASSFGGDEQY
V gene: TRBV12-3/TRBV12-4
J gene: TRBJ2-7
clone size: -

CDR3 protein: ASSFLPGTGMRDTGELF
V gene: TRBV7-6
J gene: TRBJ2-2
clone size: -